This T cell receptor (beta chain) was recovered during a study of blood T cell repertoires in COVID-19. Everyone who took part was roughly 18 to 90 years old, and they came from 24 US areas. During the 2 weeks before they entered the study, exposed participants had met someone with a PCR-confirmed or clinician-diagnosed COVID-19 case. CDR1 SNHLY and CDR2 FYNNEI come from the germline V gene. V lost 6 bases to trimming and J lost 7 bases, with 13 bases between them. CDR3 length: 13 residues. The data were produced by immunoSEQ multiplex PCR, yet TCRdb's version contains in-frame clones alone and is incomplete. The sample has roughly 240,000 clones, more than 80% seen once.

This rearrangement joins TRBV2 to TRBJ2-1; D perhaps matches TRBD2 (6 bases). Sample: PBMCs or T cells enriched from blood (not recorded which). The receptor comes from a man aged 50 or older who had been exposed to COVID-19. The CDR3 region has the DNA TGTGCCAGCAGATTCGGGACTTTAAATGAGCAGTTCTTC. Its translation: CASRFGTLNEQFF.